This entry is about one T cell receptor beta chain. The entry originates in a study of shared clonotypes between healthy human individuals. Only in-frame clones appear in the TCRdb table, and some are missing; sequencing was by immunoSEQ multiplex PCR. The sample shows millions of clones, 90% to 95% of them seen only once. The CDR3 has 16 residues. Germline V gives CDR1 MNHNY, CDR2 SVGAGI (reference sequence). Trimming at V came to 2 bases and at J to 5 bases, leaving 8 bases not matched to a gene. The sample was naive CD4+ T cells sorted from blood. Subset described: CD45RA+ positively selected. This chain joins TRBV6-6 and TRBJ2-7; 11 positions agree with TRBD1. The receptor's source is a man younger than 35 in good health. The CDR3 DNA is TGTGCCAGCAGTTACGCCACCGGGACAGGGGGACACGAGCAGTACTTC. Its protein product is CASSYATGTGGHEQYF.